Given below is one TCR beta chain in context. What it recognizes is unknown. Germline CDR1 is SGHRS and CDR2 is YFSETQ. V lost 0 bases to trimming and J lost 4 bases, with 12 bases between them. This CDR3 is built from 15 residues. The data derive from a study of T cell responses to AZD1222 COVID-19 vaccine. Study-wide findings and caveats: White British donors predominated, females outnumbered males, and clonal diversity was possibly underestimated.

Assay: immunoSEQ multiplex PCR; the TCRdb copy retains only in-frame clones and omits some. The sample yields tens of thousands of clones, approximately 90% seen once. This chain links TRBV5-1 with TRBJ2-3; D possibly corresponds to TRBD2 (6 bases). This TCR came from an adult in good health. Specimen: peripheral blood, collected on day 0 of MenACWY control vaccination. The CDR3 region is CASSLGLEGPDTQYF. The CDR3 region has the DNA TGCGCCAGCAGCTTGGGACTAGAAGGCCCAGATACGCAGTATTTT.